The rows below give T cell receptor beta chains drawn from one sample of a study of cytomegalovirus exposure and HLA in healthy donors. Data came from immunoSEQ multiplex PCR; TCRdb stores just in-frame clones and leaves some out. This repertoire shows about 150,000 clones, around 84% found once; its top ten account for about 2.6%. Sequenced input: PBMCs. The receptor source for this set is a boy between 2 and 10 years old in good health and CMV-seronegative. CDR3s include the opening cysteine and the closing phenylalanine or tryptophan. Each record gives: clone size, D gene, V gene, J gene, CDR3 DNA, CDR3 protein. D genes are given only for firm matches. Clone size is stated in some rows and not others, as once, few, many or a class when expanded.

>.|TRBD2|TRBV6-1|TRBJ2-3
TGTGCCACCACGACTAGCGGGAGGAATACGCAGTATTTT
CATTTSGRNTQYF
>.|.|TRBV7-8|TRBJ2-3
TGTGCCAGCAGCACTAACAGGATGAGCTACACAGATACGCAGTATTTT
CASSTNRMSYTDTQYF
>.|TRBD1|TRBV27|TRBJ2-2
TGTGCCAGCAAGAAGACCCTGACAGGGGACACCGGGGAGCTGTTTTTT
CASKKTLTGDTGELFF
>.|.|TRBV11-2|TRBJ1-2
TGTGCCAGCAGCTCTGTCCTTGGCTGGGTTTGGGGCCGCTATGGCTACACCTTC
CASSSVLGWVWGRYGYTF
>.|TRBD2|TRBV29-1|TRBJ2-2
TGCAGCGTCGGACTAGCGGGGGCCGGGGAGCTGTTTTTT
CSVGLAGAGELFF
>.|TRBD1|TRBV20-1|TRBJ1-1
TGCAGTGCCGACACGACAGGGGAAGCTTTCTTT
CSADTTGEAFF
>.|.|TRBV14|TRBJ1-1
TGTGCCAGCAGACAAAGTGGGGCGAACACTGAAGCTTTCTTT
CASRQSGANTEAFF
>.|.|TRBV7-3|TRBJ1-1
TGTGCCAGCAGCTTCTGGAGGGACACTGAAGCTTTCTTT
CASSFWRDTEAFF
>.|.|TRBV9|TRBJ2-5
TGTGCCAGCAGCGTAGCTTCAGGTCGCCCGATTCAAGAGACCCAGTACTTC
CASSVASGRPIQETQYF
>.|.|TRBV7-8|TRBJ2-7
TGTGCCAGCAGCTCCCCCTATATCTACGAGCAGTACTTC
CASSSPYIYEQYF
>once|.|TRBV7-6|TRBJ2-7
TGTGCCAGCAGCTTAGTTCGGGGTTCCTACGAGCAGTACTTC
CASSLVRGSYEQYF
>few|TRBD2|TRBV25-1|TRBJ2-1
TGTGCCAGCCGTAGCGGGAGCGCCTACAATGAGCAGTTCTTC
CASRSGSAYNEQFF
>.|.|TRBV5-1|TRBJ1-2
TGCGCCAGCAGCTTGGGTGGATCAGAGCGTCATGGCTACACCTTC
CASSLGGSERHGYTF
>.|.|TRBV6-1|TRBJ1-4
TGTGCCACAGGCAGGGGAGATGAAAAACTGTTTTTT
CATGRGDEKLFF
>.|.|TRBV28|TRBJ2-7
TGTGCCAGCAGTTTAATTTTCCGTCCAGGGAGGTCCTACGAGCAGTACTTC
CASSLIFRPGRSYEQYF
>.|TRBD2|TRBV27|TRBJ2-7
TGTGCCAGCAGTTTCAGGCGGGAGAGGTACGAGCAGTACTTC
CASSFRRERYEQYF
>once|.|TRBV29-1|TRBJ2-2
TGCAGCGTTGAAGATTACGGACATCAGAACACCGGGGAGCTGTTTTTT
CSVEDYGHQNTGELFF
>.|.|TRBV10-3|TRBJ2-1
TGTGCCATCAATTCGTTTAGCAATGAGCAGTTCTTC
CAINSFSNEQFF
>.|.|TRBV19|TRBJ2-7
TGTGCCAGTAGTATAGCACTCGTCTCCTACGAGCAGTACTTC
CASSIALVSYEQYF
>.|.|TRBV9|TRBJ2-5
TGTGCCAGCAGCCTCGGACAGAGCGTTGAGACCCAGTACTTC
CASSLGQSVETQYF
>few|TRBD2|TRBV25-1|TRBJ2-5
TGTGCCAGCAGTGAGGACTTTAGCGGGGGGGATCAAGAGACCCAGTACTTC
CASSEDFSGGDQETQYF
>once|TRBD2|TRBV9|TRBJ2-5
TGTGCCAGCAGCGTATTACCAGACCAATTCTTTAGCGGGAGGGCTTGGGAGACCCAGTACTTC
CASSVLPDQFFSGRAWETQYF
>.|TRBD1|TRBV7-9|TRBJ2-5
TGTGCCAGCAGCCGCGATGGTAGGGGGCTCTCTGAGACCCAGTACTTC
CASSRDGRGLSETQYF
>once|.|TRBV9|TRBJ1-1
TGTGCCAGCAGCGAGGAGGGGATTGGGGTGAACACTGAAGCTTTCTTT
CASSEEGIGVNTEAFF
>.|TRBD1|TRBV27|TRBJ1-4
TGTGCCAGCACAAGGTTGGGACAGGGGATTGAAAAACTGTTTTTT
CASTRLGQGIEKLFF
>.|TRBD1|TRBV19|TRBJ1-5
TGTGCCAGCACGGACAGGGTCAATCAGCCCCAGCATTTT
CASTDRVNQPQHF
>.|TRBD1|TRBV27|TRBJ2-7
TGTGCCAGCAGGCATTTTCCGGGACAGGGCTATGACTACGAGCAGTACTTC
CASRHFPGQGYDYEQYF
>.|TRBD2|TRBV7-6|TRBJ2-3
TGTGCCAGCAGCTTAGGGACTAGCGGGATTCCCACAGATACGCAGTATTTT
CASSLGTSGIPTDTQYF
>.|.|TRBV28|TRBJ1-5
TGTGCCAGCAGTTTAACCACAGGGTTTGGCAATCAGCCCCAGCATTTT
CASSLTTGFGNQPQHF
>.|.|TRBV2|TRBJ2-3
TGTGCCAGCCCTGAAAGAGGTCGCGACGGTGGCGGTCCAGATACGCAGTATTTT
CASPERGRDGGGPDTQYF